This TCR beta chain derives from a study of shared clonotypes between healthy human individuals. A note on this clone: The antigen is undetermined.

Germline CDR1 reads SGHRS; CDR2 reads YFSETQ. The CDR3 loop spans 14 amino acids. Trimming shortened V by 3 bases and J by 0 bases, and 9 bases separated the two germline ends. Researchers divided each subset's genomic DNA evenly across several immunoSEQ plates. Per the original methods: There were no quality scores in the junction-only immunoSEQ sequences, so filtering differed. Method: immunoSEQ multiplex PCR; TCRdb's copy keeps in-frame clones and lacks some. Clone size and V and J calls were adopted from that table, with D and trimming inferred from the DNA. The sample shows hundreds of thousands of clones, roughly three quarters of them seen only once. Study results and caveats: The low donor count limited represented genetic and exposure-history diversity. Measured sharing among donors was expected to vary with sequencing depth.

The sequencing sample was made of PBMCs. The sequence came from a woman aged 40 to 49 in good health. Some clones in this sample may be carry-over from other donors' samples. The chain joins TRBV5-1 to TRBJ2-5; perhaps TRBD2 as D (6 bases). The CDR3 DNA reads TGCGCCAGCAGCTCAAGACTAGACCAAGAGACCCAGTACTTC. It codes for CASSSRLDQETQYF.